The source of this TCR beta chain is a study of read filtering for tumor transcriptome and immune sequencing (dated by TCRdb to the early 2020s). Regarding the study in general: The cohort consisted of under 20 male and around 14 female patients, with a mean age of 65.9 years and an age range of about 47 to 85. By revised international staging, about 8 patients were R-ISS I, 15 to 20 were R-ISS II and about seven were R-ISS III. Whole-transcriptome libraries were prepared with the TruSeq RNA Access Library Prep Kit after DNase treatment. TCR-region mapped reads per sample ranged from about 3.5 to 11 million with IR-seq versus only roughly 85 to 1273 with RNA-seq. Using the same bone marrow samples, the study ran both targeted immune repertoire sequencing and bulk whole-transcriptome sequencing and then compared the TCR repertoires from each method. A main aim was a read-filtering strategy for immune repertoire data, specifically whether clonotypes supported by a single read should be removed.

This clonotype came up once. Its target antigen remains unknown. Only one base separates this from a far larger clonotype, so it likely reflects a read error. Beyond this particular receptor, the publication reports: The sorted CD138-negative fraction was a mixed bone marrow immune population, not purified T cells. Single-read clonotypes made up around 82% of clonotypes but approximately 3.5% of total reads in IR-seq, and about three quarters of clonotypes and 35% to 50% of reads in RNA-seq. Clonotypes were captured by IR-seq at much higher depth and more reliably than by RNA-seq, and smaller IR-seq throughput was sufficient for identification of most shared clonotypes. Removing single-read clonotypes increased the correlation between IR-seq and RNA-seq shared clonotype proportions.

Each patient had bone marrow sampled at the time of active disease. Bone marrow mononuclear cells were isolated by Ficoll-Hypaque density gradient centrifugation. To remove myeloma plasma cells, the cells were labeled with CD138 magnetic microbeads on a MACS separator, and CD138-negative cells were then collected by negative selection. The purity of the isolated cells was checked by flow cytometry with CD138 antibodies on an Attune NxT. Total RNA was extracted with TRIzol reagent and quantified with a NanoDrop spectrophotometer. For each patient, paired RNA-seq and IR-seq were run on the CD138-negative bone marrow sample from that patient. Starting from around 400 ng RNA, TCR libraries were constructed with the Immunoverse kit using molecular barcoded adaptors that cover the alpha/delta and beta/gamma chains. TCR library preparation was performed with the same RNA that was used for transcriptome sequencing. TCR libraries were sequenced on an Illumina HiSeq 4000 with 2 x 150 cycles. In the authors' own workflow: TCR reads were aligned to human V, D, J and C references and assembled into CDR3 clonotypes with MiXCR, including quality filtering and error correction. The tcR package in R was used for analysis of clonotype counts and gene usage diversity. Raw mapping reads were checked after the RNA-seq reads had been mapped by STAR aligner version 2.5.3a onto the human GRCh37 genome. To test how sequencing depth affects detected clonotypes, IR-seq fastq files were randomly downsampled with Seqtk 1.3. The raw public data were reprocessed by TCRdb itself: fastp quality trimming at Q25, MiXCR clonotype calling, in-frame beta chains only. Each entry is one CDR3 protein sequence, shown with its most common DNA and genes. The authors' filters were not applied to this entry. The sample has 50,000 or so distinct CDR3 sequences on record, about 12% of them singletons. The ten largest clones represent 16% of the sample.

The junction shows trimming of 4 bases on V and 0 bases on J, plus 10 bases between the germline ends. The CDR3 runs 15 residues from the cysteine to the phenylalanine. The only DNA kept is the CDR3, 45 bases in frame from the first base. The germline V gene yields SGHVS for CDR1 and FNYEAQ for CDR2. Here the chain combines TRBV7-6 and TRBJ1-5, with an unclear D gene assignment. The receptor's source is a donor at least 40 years old with multiple myeloma. Sequencing used a population of CD138-negative cells sorted from bone marrow. In the paper's terms, the cell subset or site label means: bone marrow mononuclear cells depleted of CD138+ plasma/myeloma cells by negative magnetic selection. The sequence in DNA is TGTGCCAGCAGCTCCACGAGAGATAGCAATCAGCCCCAGCATTTT. Translation gives CASSSTRDSNQPQHF.